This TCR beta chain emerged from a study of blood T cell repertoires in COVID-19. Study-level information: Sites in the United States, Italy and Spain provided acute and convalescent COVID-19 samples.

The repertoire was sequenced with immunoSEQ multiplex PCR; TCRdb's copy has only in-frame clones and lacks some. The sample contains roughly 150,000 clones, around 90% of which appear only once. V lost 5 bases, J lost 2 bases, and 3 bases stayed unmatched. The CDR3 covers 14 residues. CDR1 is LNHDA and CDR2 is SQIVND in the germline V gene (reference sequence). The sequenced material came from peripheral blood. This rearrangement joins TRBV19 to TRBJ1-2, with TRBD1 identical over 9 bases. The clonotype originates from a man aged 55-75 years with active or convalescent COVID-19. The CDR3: CASSPTGGNYGYTF. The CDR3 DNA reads TGTGCCAGTAGTCCGACAGGGGGGAACTATGGCTACACCTTC.